Below are 6 T cell receptor beta chains sequenced from a single sample in a study of spatial heterogeneity in lung cancer. Study results and caveats: The study found that expanded intratumoral alpha and beta TCR counts tracked tumor mutation counts.

Time point noted: sample taken at primary tumor resection. TCRdb reanalysed the 5' RACE reads using MiXCR and keeps one entry per CDR3 protein. Seen here are over 85 distinct CDR3 sequences, 30% to 40% observed once, and the top ten hold approximately 40%. No antigen has been assigned to these receptors. The input for sequencing was lung tumor tissue, taken at surgery. The receptors shown here come from a female donor with early-stage non-small cell lung cancer.

With regard to this clonotype: This beta chain is an unintended read in a library built for alpha chains; its size means little. The chain carries TRBV7-2 and TRBJ2-1; D not certain. Trimming shortened V by 4 bases and J by 10 bases, and 11 bases separated the two germline ends. The CDR3 has 12 residues. Per germline, CDR1 SGHTA and CDR2 FQGNSA. The CDR3 coding sequence is TGTGCCAGCAGCTCGGACCTATCGGAGCAGTTCTTC. Protein: CASSSDLSEQFF. Complete variable domain (other parts from reference TRBV7-2 and TRBJ2-1): GAGVSQSPSNKVTEKGKDVELRCDPISGHTALYWYRQSLGQGLEFLIYFQGNSAPDKSGLPSDRFSAERTGGSVSTLTIQRTQQEDSAVYLCASSSDLSEQFFGPGTRLTVL.

This clonotype turned up a few times. Because the library targeted alpha chains, this beta chain is an off-target read whose size means little. The genes are TRBV28 and TRBJ1-3; D remains unclear. CDR1 and CDR2 from the germline V gene are MDHEN and SYDVKM. The CDR3 extends over 12 amino acids. V was trimmed by 4 bases and J by 7 bases, leaving 8 bases between them. The CDR3 DNA is TGTGCCAGCAGTTCAAGGAGGAACACCATATATTTT. It encodes CASSSRRNTIYF.

Concerning this clonotype itself: Little can be read into the size of this beta chain, an off-target read in a library designed for alpha chains. The chain recombines TRBV28 with TRBJ2-1; 10 bases map to TRBD2. With 6 bases clipped from V and 4 bases from J, the junction kept 9 bases outside the gene matches. The CDR3 contains 16 residues. CDR1 is MDHEN and CDR2 is SYDVKM in the germline V gene. This CDR3 is CASSFSAGGRYNEQFF. CDR3 DNA sequence: TGTGCCAGCAGCTTTTCAGCGGGGGGGCGTTACAATGAGCAGTTCTTC. The complete variable domain, with remaining parts taken from reference TRBV28 and TRBJ2-1, reads DVKVTQSSRYLVKRTGEKVFLECVQDMDHENMFWYRQDPGLGLRLIYFSYDVKMKEKGDIPEGYSVSREKKERFSLILESASTNQTSMYLCASSFSAGGRYNEQFFGPGTRLTVL.

This clonotype was counted between two and nine times. This beta chain came through as a stray read in a library set up for alpha chains, and its size says little. The chain employs TRBV20-1 and TRBJ2-7, with 10 nucleotides matching TRBD2. Trimming removed 6 bases from V and 2 bases from J; junction bases left unmatched: 10. The CDR3 is 15 amino acids. Germline values: CDR1 DFQATT, CDR2 SNEGSKA (reference sequence). This CDR3 is CSALYSGRYPYEQYF. DNA for the CDR3: TGCAGTGCCCTTTATAGCGGGAGGTACCCCTACGAGCAGTACTTC.

About this clonotype itself: Found in a library prepared for alpha chains, this beta chain is an off-target read, and its abundance has little meaning. V usage is TRBV30 and J usage is TRBJ1-1; no definite D call. Deletions cut 4 bases from V and 5 bases from J, with 5 bases between. The CDR3 extends over 10 amino acids. Per the germline V gene, CDR1 is GTSNPN and CDR2 is SVGIG (reference sequence). The CDR3 here is CAWTGTEAFF. The CDR3 bases are TGTGCCTGGACCGGGACTGAAGCTTTCTTT.

By sample share, this clonotype is hyperexpanded. Because this beta chain is a stray read in a library intended to capture alpha chains, its abundance should not be given much weight. The rearrangement joins TRBV28 to TRBJ1-2; D is undetermined. The germline V and J ends were trimmed by 3 bases and 2 bases, with 7 bases remaining between them. Per the germline V gene, CDR1 is MDHEN and CDR2 is SYDVKM. This CDR3 has 13 residues. CDR3 nucleotides: TGTGCCAGCAGTTTTCCGGCAAACTATGGCTACACCTTC. Translation: CASSFPANYGYTF.